This TCR beta chain was sequenced for a study of T cell repertoires in cytomegalovirus infection. Whole-study results and caveats: HLA-C-restricted, CMV-specific TCR beta clonotypes were dominant ex vivo.

About this clonotype itself: Its antigen remains unidentified.

TCRdb re-called the reads with MiXCR, one entry per CDR3 protein. The table lists some 920,000 distinct CDR3 sequences, approximately 30% of them singletons. This CDR3 is built from 15 residues. With 1 base removed from V and 14 bases from J, the gap between germline ends came to 18 bases. This clonotype was obtained from a human donor in good health (CMV status not recorded). Some clones in this sample may be carry-over from other donors' samples. Sequencing used cultured CD8+ T cells from PBMCs, obtained from culture after CMV antigen stimulation. The rearrangement uses TRBV23-1 and TRBJ1-6; D is possibly TRBD1 (6 bases). TRBV23-1 is annotated as an ORF whose role is uncertain. The CDR3 reads CASSQCPRQEFTLHF. The CDR3, as DNA: TGCGCCAGCAGTCAATGTCCCAGACAGGAGTTCACCCTCCACTTT.